This entry features one TCR beta chain sequence. The target antigen is unknown. TCRdb used MiXCR to call clones anew from the PCR reads. This sample has roughly 17,000 clones, with approximately 29% found just once. The record originates from a study of metastatic and nonmetastatic thyroid tumors. In the study overall: From malignant and benign thyroid patients, repertoires in blood and in tumor or nodule tissue were compared. General study points: Versus benign nodules, malignant thyroid tumors reportedly had significantly higher TCR beta diversity, in blood and tumor.

The V segment lost 5 bases and the J segment 7 bases; nucleotides outside the gene matches: 14. This CDR3 is 17 amino acids long. Germline CDR1 and CDR2: MDHEN and SYDVKM. Not a single patient had been given any form of treatment at any point before undergoing thyroid surgery. Sequenced sample: tumor tissue. The TCR originated in a male donor with papillary thyroid cancer or a benign thyroid nodule (not recorded which). Some clones in this sample may be carry-over from other donors' samples. The J gene is TRBJ1-6, the V gene TRBV28; 7 bases are a match to TRBD1. CDR3 nucleotides: TGTGCCAGCAGTCTGACCGTTGACAGGGATGAAAATTCACCCCTCCACTTT. Protein: CASSLTVDRDENSPLHF.